A selection of T cell receptor beta chains follows, all from one sample in a study of blood T cell repertoires in COVID-19. Clones were read by immunoSEQ multiplex PCR, and TCRdb kept only the in-frame ones, dropping some. The sample contains roughly 220,000 clones, around four fifths of which appear only once. The specimen sequenced was peripheral blood. Every receptor here comes from a man aged 25-40 years with active or convalescent COVID-19. Each CDR3 is given with its conserved first and last residue. A D gene is named only where the DNA matches it firmly. A row's size may be missing; if present it is once, few, many or a size class.

TRBJ1-1 TRBV19 - - CASSLRMGLNTEAFF TGTGCCAGTAGTCTCCGGATGGGCTTGAACACTGAAGCTTTCTTT
TRBJ2-3 TRBV12-5 - TRBD1 CASAHRGLDTDTQYF TGTGCTAGTGCTCACAGGGGGCTAGACACAGATACGCAGTATTTT
TRBJ1-1 TRBV2 few - CASSDRTIPEAFF TGTGCCAGCAGTGACAGGACTATCCCTGAAGCTTTCTTT
TRBJ2-5 TRBV10-3 - TRBD2 CAIALAGKQETQYF TGTGCCATCGCACTAGCGGGGAAACAAGAGACCCAGTACTTC
TRBJ2-3 TRBV7-6 once - CASSLVAGAQDTQYF TGTGCCAGCAGCTTAGTGGCGGGGGCCCAAGATACGCAGTATTTT
TRBJ1-6 TRBV9 - - CASSVVGEYNSPLHF TGTGCCAGCAGCGTAGTAGGGGAATATAATTCACCCCTCCACTTT
TRBJ2-7 TRBV2 - TRBD2 CASLSTSYYEQYF TGTGCCAGCCTTTCGACTAGCTACTACGAGCAGTACTTC
TRBJ2-3 TRBV10-1 - TRBD1 CAISRDRGLHGDTQYF TGCGCCATTTCCCGGGACAGGGGGCTCCACGGGGATACGCAGTATTTT
TRBJ2-3 TRBV5-1 - TRBD2 CASSTTSGPTDTQYF TGCGCCAGCAGCACGACTAGCGGGCCCACAGATACGCAGTATTTT
TRBJ1-1 TRBV9 - - CASSASSLAGTEAFF TGTGCCAGCAGCGCCAGTTCCCTAGCAGGAACTGAAGCTTTCTTT
TRBJ2-3 TRBV7-2 - - CASSLGRDTDTQYF TGTGCCAGCAGCCTCGGACGGGACACAGATACGCAGTATTTT
TRBJ2-1 TRBV7-9 - TRBD2 CASSRPGTSGEQFF TGTGCCAGCAGCCGCCCCGGGACTAGTGGTGAGCAGTTCTTC
TRBJ2-1 TRBV7-9 - - CASSLVSVNEQFF TGTGCCAGCAGCTTAGTTTCAGTGAATGAGCAGTTCTTC
TRBJ2-5 TRBV4-2 - - CASSQFLAGETQYF TGTGCCAGCAGCCAATTCCTAGCCGGAGAGACCCAGTACTTC
TRBJ1-2 TRBV7-9 - - CASSFQNNYGYTF TGTGCCAGCAGCTTCCAGAATAACTATGGCTACACCTTC
TRBJ1-4 TRBV29-1 once TRBD1 CSVSGTGKEKLFF TGCAGCGTTTCCGGGACAGGAAAAGAAAAACTGTTTTTT
TRBJ2-5 TRBV5-1 - - CASSSIADGEETQYF TGCGCCAGCAGCTCTATAGCGGATGGGGAGGAGACCCAGTACTTC
TRBJ1-6 TRBV30 few - CAWSGQTGSSYNSPLHF TGTGCCTGGAGCGGACAAACGGGCAGCTCCTATAATTCACCCCTCCACTTT
TRBJ1-1 TRBV3-1/TRBV3-2 - TRBD1 CASSQGLAGTGSAWNTEAFF TGTGCCAGCAGCCAAGGACTCGCAGGGACAGGGTCTGCGTGGAACACTGAAGCTTTCTTT
TRBJ1-5 TRBV10-2 - - CATKGRDNQPQHF TGCGCTACAAAGGGGAGGGACAATCAGCCCCAGCATTTT
TRBJ1-2 TRBV3-1/TRBV3-2 few - CASSQTEMYGYTF TGTGCCAGCAGCCAGACAGAAATGTATGGCTACACCTTC
TRBJ2-7 TRBV5-1 few - CASSLAEGPYYEQYF TGCGCCAGCAGCTTGGCGGAGGGTCCCTACTACGAGCAGTACTTC
TRBJ1-5 TRBV4-1 once TRBD1 CASSRRQGADINQPQHF TGCGCCAGCAGCCGTAGACAGGGGGCCGACATCAATCAGCCCCAGCATTTT
TRBJ2-2 TRBV7-6 few TRBD2 CASNLAGGPVDVGELFF TGTGCCAGCAATCTAGCGGGGGGGCCGGTTGATGTCGGGGAGCTGTTTTTT
TRBJ1-4 TRBV18 - TRBD1 CASSPPTGREKLFF TGTGCCAGCTCACCACCGACAGGGAGGGAAAAACTGTTTTTT
TRBJ2-7 TRBV9 - - CASSVGSGRWEQYF TGTGCCAGCAGCGTAGGTTCAGGGCGATGGGAGCAGTACTTC
TRBJ2-2 TRBV15 - - CATSPESRPGELFF TGTGCCACCTCTCCGGAGTCTCGCCCGGGGGAGCTGTTTTTT
TRBJ2-3 TRBV6-5 - - CASSYKYSSTDTQYF TGTGCCAGCAGTTACAAGTACAGTTCCACAGATACGCAGTATTTT
TRBJ1-1 TRBV28 - - CASSPLQGLVAFF TGTGCCAGCAGTCCACTCCAGGGTCTGGTAGCTTTCTTT
TRBJ2-7 TRBV29-1 - - CSAYSGLGEQYF TGCAGTGCTTACTCGGGTCTCGGGGAGCAGTACTTC
TRBJ2-6 TRBV3-1/TRBV3-2 - TRBD1 CASSQTGGNVLTF TGTGCCAGCAGTCAAACAGGGGGGAACGTCCTGACTTTC
TRBJ1-6 TRBV7-9 - TRBD1 CASSFETGSSPLHF TGTGCCAGCAGCTTCGAGACAGGGTCTTCACCCCTCCACTTT
TRBJ1-5 TRBV7-2 - TRBD1 CASSSGQGGQPQHF TGTGCCAGCAGCTCAGGACAGGGGGGTCAGCCCCAGCATTTT
TRBJ1-6 TRBV14 - - CASSLSAGPNSPLHF TGTGCCAGCAGCCTTTCTGCGGGGCCCAATTCACCCCTCCACTTT
TRBJ2-1 TRBV6-6 - - CASSPSANEQFF TGTGCCAGCAGTCCTAGCGCGAATGAGCAGTTCTTC
TRBJ2-1 TRBV6-5 - - CASTPGGLGNNEQFF TGTGCCAGCACCCCCGGGGGGCTAGGCAACAATGAGCAGTTCTTC
TRBJ2-1 TRBV6-2/TRBV6-3 - - CASSYWGGRSSYNEQFF TGTGCCAGCAGTTACTGGGGGGGCCGTAGCTCCTACAATGAGCAGTTCTTC
TRBJ2-3 TRBV30 once TRBD2 CAWTVGGWGTDTQYF TGTGCCTGGACCGTCGGGGGGTGGGGAACAGATACGCAGTATTTT
TRBJ2-7 TRBV7-6 - TRBD2 CASSLAPLADYEQYF TGTGCCAGCAGCTTAGCGCCACTAGCGGACTACGAGCAGTACTTC
TRBJ1-5 TRBV28 - - CASSPRKRGQSNQPQHF TGTGCCAGCAGTCCCCGTAAGCGAGGGCAAAGCAATCAGCCCCAGCATTTT
TRBJ2-4 TRBV4-3 - - CASSQGIGETNIQYF TGCGCCAGCAGCCAAGGCATCGGGGAAACAAACATTCAGTACTTC
TRBJ1-2 TRBV10-2 - - CASRGQGLYYTF TGCGCCAGCCGGGGCCAGGGACTCTACTACACCTTC
TRBJ1-4 TRBV18 - - CASSPYRAGEKLFF TGTGCCAGCTCACCTTACAGGGCGGGTGAAAAACTGTTTTTT
TRBJ2-5 TRBV6-5 - - CASSYSSHSETQYF TGTGCCAGCAGTTACTCGTCCCATTCAGAGACCCAGTACTTC
TRBJ1-2 TRBV28 - TRBD1 CASSIPRGHSYGYTF TGTGCCAGCAGCATACCCAGGGGGCACAGCTATGGCTACACCTTC
TRBJ1-5 TRBV19 - - CASSIVTGLQPQHF TGTGCCAGTAGTATAGTAACAGGGCTGCAGCCCCAGCATTTT
TRBJ2-3 TRBV6-6 - - CASSYPQAETGDTQYF TGTGCCAGCAGTTACCCACAAGCGGAGACGGGAGATACGCAGTATTTT
TRBJ2-3 TRBV7-6 - - CASKGVDTQYF TGTGCCAGCAAGGGGGTCGATACGCAGTATTTT
TRBJ1-3 TRBV15 - - CATSRVALSSGNTIYF TGTGCCACCAGCAGAGTTGCCTTGAGCTCTGGAAACACCATATATTTT
TRBJ2-7 TRBV7-9 - TRBD1 CASSAPDRSTYEQYF TGTGCCAGCAGCGCCCCGGACAGGTCAACCTACGAGCAGTACTTC
TRBJ1-2 TRBV27 - - CASREGVGYGYTF TGTGCCAGCAGGGAAGGGGTAGGCTATGGCTACACCTTC
TRBJ1-2 TRBV19 - - CASSIMGPTPNYGYTF TGTGCCAGTAGTATAATGGGGCCTACTCCTAACTATGGCTACACCTTC
TRBJ1-1 TRBV30 - - CAWSDKNTEAFF TGTGCCTGGAGCGACAAGAACACTGAAGCTTTCTTT
TRBJ2-5 TRBV5-1 - - CASSLGYGIQETQYF TGCGCCAGCAGCTTGGGTTACGGGATCCAAGAGACCCAGTACTTC
TRBJ2-5 TRBV5-1 - - CASSSGSPQETQYF TGCGCCAGCAGCTCTGGGAGCCCCCAAGAGACCCAGTACTTC
TRBJ1-2 TRBV6-5 - TRBD1 CASSRTGAHGYTF TGTGCCAGCAGTCGGACAGGGGCCCATGGCTACACCTTC
TRBJ1-1 TRBV5-4 - TRBD1 CASSGDTGQGAGTEAFF TGTGCCAGCAGCGGGGACACAGGACAGGGAGCGGGGACTGAAGCTTTCTTT
TRBJ2-2 TRBV6-5 - TRBD1 CASRPGTAYTGELFF TGTGCCAGCAGACCCGGGACAGCCTACACCGGGGAGCTGTTTTTT
TRBJ1-5 TRBV27 - TRBD1 CASSPGQGRVGHQPQHF TGTGCCAGCAGTCCGGGACAGGGACGGGTGGGCCATCAGCCCCAGCATTTT